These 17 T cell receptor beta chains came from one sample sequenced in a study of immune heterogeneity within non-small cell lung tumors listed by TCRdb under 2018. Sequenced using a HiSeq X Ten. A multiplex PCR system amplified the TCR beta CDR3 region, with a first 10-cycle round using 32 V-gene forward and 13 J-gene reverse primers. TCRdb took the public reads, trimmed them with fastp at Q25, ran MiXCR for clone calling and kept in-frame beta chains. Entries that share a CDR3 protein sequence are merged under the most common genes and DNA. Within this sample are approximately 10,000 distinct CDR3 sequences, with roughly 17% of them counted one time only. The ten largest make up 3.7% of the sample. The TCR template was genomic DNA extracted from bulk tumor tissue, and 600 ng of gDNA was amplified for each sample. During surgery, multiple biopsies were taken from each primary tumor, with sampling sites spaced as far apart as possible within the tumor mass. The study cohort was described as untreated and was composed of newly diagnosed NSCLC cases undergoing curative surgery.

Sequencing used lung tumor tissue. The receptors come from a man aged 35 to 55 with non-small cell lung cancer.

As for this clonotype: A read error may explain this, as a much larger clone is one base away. The CDR3 loop is CASTLRGQGATDTQYF. CDR3 DNA sequence: TGTGCCAGCACCTTGAGAGGGCAGGGGGCTACAGATACGCAGTATTTT. V gene TRBV5-6 combines with J gene TRBJ2-3; 8 bases are shared with TRBD1. CDR3 size: 16 residues. The germline V gene has CDR1 SGHDT and CDR2 YYEEEE.

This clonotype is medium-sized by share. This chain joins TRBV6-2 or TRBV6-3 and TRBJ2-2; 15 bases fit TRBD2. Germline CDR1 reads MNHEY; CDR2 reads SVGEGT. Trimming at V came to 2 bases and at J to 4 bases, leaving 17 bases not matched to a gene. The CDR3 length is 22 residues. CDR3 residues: CASSYGFFWTSGRVPRTGELFF. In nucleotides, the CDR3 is TGTGCCAGCAGTTACGGTTTTTTCTGGACTAGCGGGAGGGTACCGCGCACCGGGGAGCTGTTTTTT.

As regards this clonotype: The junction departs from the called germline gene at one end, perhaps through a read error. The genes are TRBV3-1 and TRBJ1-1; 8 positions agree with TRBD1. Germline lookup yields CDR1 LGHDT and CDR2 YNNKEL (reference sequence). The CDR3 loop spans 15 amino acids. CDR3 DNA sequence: TGTGCCAGCAGACAGTTTAGCAGGGGGCCAACTGGAGCTTTCTTT. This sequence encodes CASRQFSRGPTGAFF.

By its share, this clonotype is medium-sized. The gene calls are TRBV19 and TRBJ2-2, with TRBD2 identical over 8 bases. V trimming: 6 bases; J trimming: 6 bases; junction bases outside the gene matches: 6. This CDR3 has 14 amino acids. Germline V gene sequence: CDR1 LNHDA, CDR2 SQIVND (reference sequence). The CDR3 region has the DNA TGTGCCAGTAGGGCGGGAGGTCACTCCGGGGAGCTGTTTTTT. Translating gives CASRAGGHSGELFF.

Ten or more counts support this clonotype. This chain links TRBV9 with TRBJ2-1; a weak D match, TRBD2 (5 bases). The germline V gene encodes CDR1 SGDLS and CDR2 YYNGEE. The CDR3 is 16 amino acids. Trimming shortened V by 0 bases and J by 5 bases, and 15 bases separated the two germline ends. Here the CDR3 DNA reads TGTGCCAGCAGCGTAGGTGGTGGGGAGTTCAACAATGAGCAGTTCTTC. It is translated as CASSVGGGEFNNEQFF.

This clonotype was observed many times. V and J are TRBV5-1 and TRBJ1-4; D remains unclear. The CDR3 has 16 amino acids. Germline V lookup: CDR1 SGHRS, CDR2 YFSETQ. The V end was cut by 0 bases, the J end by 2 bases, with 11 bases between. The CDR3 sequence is CASSLGGGNTNEKLFF. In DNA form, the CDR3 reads TGCGCCAGCAGCTTGGGCGGTGGGAACACTAATGAAAAACTGTTTTTT.

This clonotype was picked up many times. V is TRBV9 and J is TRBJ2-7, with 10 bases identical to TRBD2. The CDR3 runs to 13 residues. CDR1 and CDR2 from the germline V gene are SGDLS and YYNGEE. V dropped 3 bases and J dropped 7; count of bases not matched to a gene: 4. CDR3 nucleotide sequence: TGTGCCAGCAGCGCTAGCGGGAGAGGGGAGCAGTACTTC. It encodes CASSASGRGEQYF.

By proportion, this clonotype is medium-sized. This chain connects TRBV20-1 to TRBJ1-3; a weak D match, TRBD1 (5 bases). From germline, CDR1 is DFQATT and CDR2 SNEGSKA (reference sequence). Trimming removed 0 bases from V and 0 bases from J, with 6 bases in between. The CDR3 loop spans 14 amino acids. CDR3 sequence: CSAREQGSGNTIYF. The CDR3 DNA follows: TGCAGTGCTAGAGAGCAGGGCTCTGGAAACACCATATATTTT.

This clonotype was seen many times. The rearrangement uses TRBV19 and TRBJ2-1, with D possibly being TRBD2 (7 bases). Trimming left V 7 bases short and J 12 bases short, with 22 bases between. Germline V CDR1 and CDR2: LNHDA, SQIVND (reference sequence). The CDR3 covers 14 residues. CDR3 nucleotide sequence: TGTGCCAGTACCTCACCCCGGGGGGCCCCAGGGCAGTTCTTC. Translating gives CASTSPRGAPGQFF.

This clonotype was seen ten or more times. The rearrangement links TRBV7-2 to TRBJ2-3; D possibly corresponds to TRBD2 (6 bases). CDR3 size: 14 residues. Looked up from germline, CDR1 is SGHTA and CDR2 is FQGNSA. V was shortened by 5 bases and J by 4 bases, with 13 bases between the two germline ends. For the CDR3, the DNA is TGTGCCAGCAGCCCCGGAGGGGTCCCAGATACGCAGTATTTT. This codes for CASSPGGVPDTQYF.

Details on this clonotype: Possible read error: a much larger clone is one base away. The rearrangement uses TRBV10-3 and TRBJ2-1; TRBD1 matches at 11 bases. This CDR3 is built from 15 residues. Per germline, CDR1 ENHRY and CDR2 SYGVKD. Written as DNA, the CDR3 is TGTCCCATCAGTGGACAGGGGGCAGGTTACAATGAGCAGTTCTTC. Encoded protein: CPISGQGAGYNEQFF.

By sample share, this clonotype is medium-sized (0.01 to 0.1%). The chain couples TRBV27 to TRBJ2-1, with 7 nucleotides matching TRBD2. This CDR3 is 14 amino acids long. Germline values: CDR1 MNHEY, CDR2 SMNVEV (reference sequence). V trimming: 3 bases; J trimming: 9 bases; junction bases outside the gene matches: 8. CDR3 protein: CASSFGGRRVEQFF. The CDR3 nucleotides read TGTGCCAGCAGTTTTGGCGGGAGACGGGTTGAGCAGTTCTTC.

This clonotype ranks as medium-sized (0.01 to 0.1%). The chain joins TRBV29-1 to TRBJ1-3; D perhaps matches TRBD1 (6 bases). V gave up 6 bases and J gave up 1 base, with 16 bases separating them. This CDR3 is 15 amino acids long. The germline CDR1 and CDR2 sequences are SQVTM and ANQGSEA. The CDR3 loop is CSVRGEGVSGNTIYF. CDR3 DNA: TGCAGCGTCAGAGGGGAGGGGGTTTCTGGAAACACCATATATTTT.

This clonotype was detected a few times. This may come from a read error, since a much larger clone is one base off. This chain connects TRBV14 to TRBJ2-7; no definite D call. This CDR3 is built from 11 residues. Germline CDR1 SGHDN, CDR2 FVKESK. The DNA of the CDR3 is TGTGCCAGCAGCTACCGATACGGGCAGTACTTC. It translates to CASSYRYGQYF.

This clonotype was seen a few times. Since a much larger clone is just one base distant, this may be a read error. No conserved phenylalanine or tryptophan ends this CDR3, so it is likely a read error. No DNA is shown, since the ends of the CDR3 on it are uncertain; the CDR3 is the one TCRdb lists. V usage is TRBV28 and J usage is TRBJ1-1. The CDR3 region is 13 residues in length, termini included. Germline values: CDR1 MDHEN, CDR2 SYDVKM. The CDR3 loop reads CANQANLNTEASL.

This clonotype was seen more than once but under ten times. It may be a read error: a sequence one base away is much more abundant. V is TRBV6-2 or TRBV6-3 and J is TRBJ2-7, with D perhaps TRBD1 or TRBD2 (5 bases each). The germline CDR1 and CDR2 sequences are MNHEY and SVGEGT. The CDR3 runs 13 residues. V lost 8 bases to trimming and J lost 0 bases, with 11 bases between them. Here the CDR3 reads CASSGPNSYEQYF. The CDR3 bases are TGTGCCAGCTCGGGGCCAAACTCCTACGAGCAGTACTTC.

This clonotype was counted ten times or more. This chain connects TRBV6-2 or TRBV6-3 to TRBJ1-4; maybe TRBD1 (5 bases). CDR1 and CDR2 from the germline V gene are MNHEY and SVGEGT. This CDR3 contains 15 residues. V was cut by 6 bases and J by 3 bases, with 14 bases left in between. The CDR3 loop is CASSLRGAPNEKLFF. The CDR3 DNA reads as TGTGCCAGCAGCTTACGAGGGGCGCCTAATGAAAAACTGTTTTTT.